Below are 24 T cell receptor beta chains sequenced from a single sample in a study of T-cell memory formation after mild COVID-19. TCRdb re-derived calls from the 5' RACE reads in MiXCR, one entry per CDR3 protein. The repertoire holds 300,000 to 400,000 distinct CDR3 sequences, with 13% to 15% as singletons. Sequences were obtained from PBMCs or a T cell subset sorted from them (not recorded which). The receptors were sampled from a man aged 18-30 years who had mild COVID-19 (a few samples of this study predate the infection). Cell type and time point are not known.

The rearrangement links TRBV20-1 to TRBJ2-1; 9 bases align to TRBD1. In germline, CDR1 is DFQATT, CDR2 SNEGSKA (reference sequence). This CDR3 is 14 amino acids long. The junction had 9 bases not matched to a gene; V was cut back by 5 bases and J by 7 bases. The CDR3 reads CSAHPGQGLNEQFF. The CDR3 nucleotides are TGCAGTGCTCACCCGGGACAGGGTTTGAATGAGCAGTTCTTC.

There are a few counts of this clonotype. The chain combines TRBV6-2 or TRBV6-3 with TRBJ1-2, with D possibly matching TRBD1 (5 bases). Looked up from germline, CDR1 is MNHEY and CDR2 is SVGEGT. This CDR3 contains 14 residues. The V end lost 6 bases, the J end lost 4 bases, and 15 bases lay between the germline ends. The CDR3 DNA sequence: TGTGCCAGCAGCGACCGGGACCGCTCCTATGGCTACACCTTC. Translated: CASSDRDRSYGYTF.

The chain joins TRBV6-5 to TRBJ2-5; TRBD1 matches 7 bases. With V trimmed by 5 bases and J by 2 bases, 8 bases remained unmatched. The CDR3 is made up of 15 amino acids. In germline, CDR1 is MNHEY, CDR2 SVGAGI. The CDR3 DNA reads as TGTGCCAGCAGTATTGATACGGACAGGCAAGAGACCCAGTACTTC. It is translated as CASSIDTDRQETQYF.

The CDR3 bases are TGCAGCGTTGACTCTGGGGTCGGGTACGAGCAGTACTTC. This codes for CSVDSGVGYEQYF. The gene calls are TRBV29-1 and TRBJ2-7; D uncertain. This CDR3 comprises 13 residues. The germline V and J ends were trimmed by 3 bases and 4 bases, with 13 bases remaining between them. The V gene's germline CDR1 is SQVTM and CDR2 ANQGSEA.

The V and J genes are TRBV5-1 and TRBJ1-1; D possibly corresponds to TRBD1 (5 bases). CDR1 and CDR2 (germline): SGHRS, YFSETQ. V lost 9 bases, J lost 7 bases, and 25 bases lay in between. This CDR3 has 15 amino acids. Here the CDR3 DNA reads TGCGCCACCAGAGGGTCGCCGGGGGAATTCCTTGAAGCTTTCTTT. This codes for CATRGSPGEFLEAFF.

J is TRBJ2-7 and V is TRBV5-1, with 7 positions matching TRBD2. Germline lookup yields CDR1 SGHRS and CDR2 YFSETQ. V lost 2 bases, J lost 2 bases, and 13 bases stayed unmatched. The CDR3 spans 17 residues. The CDR3 spells CASSLVRGASGTYEQYV. In nucleotides, the CDR3 is TGCGCCAGCAGCTTAGTAAGAGGGGCTAGCGGTACCTACGAGCAGTACGTC.

This clonotype was found many times. This sequence joins TRBV4-1 and TRBJ2-7; TRBD1 matches 8 bases. Trimming at V came to 3 bases and at J to 3 bases, leaving 4 bases not matched to a gene. CDR1 and CDR2 (germline): MGHRA, YSYEKL. The CDR3 consists of 14 residues. The CDR3 DNA reads as TGCGCCAGCAGCCACGCCGGGACAGGCTACGAGCAGTACGTC. Protein sequence: CASSHAGTGYEQYV.

This clonotype was seen a handful of times. This chain links TRBV27 with TRBJ2-7, with TRBD2 identical over 9 bases. This CDR3 contains 14 residues. J gave up 1 base and V 5 bases, and 3 bases lay outside the gene matches. Germline V CDR1 and CDR2: MNHEY, SMNVEV (reference sequence). CDR3 nucleotides: TGTGCCAGCAGTAAGACTAGCGGTTCCTACGAGCAGTACTTC. Its protein is CASSKTSGSYEQYF.

This clonotype occurred many times. Germline is not matched at one junction end, which may reflect a read error. The chain combines TRBV4-1 with TRBJ2-4, with D hard to call. The CDR3 has 15 residues. The V gene's germline CDR1 is MGHRA and CDR2 YSYEKL. The DNA of the CDR3 is TGCGCCAGCAGCAAAGAGGAACGGTGGGCAGGCATTCAGTACTTC. The encoded protein is CASSKEERWAGIQYF.

This clonotype was picked up a small number of times. The chain is built from TRBV7-9 and TRBJ2-2; D ambiguous. The CDR3 sequence is 15 residues long. Germline V lookup: CDR1 SEHNR, CDR2 FQNEAQ (reference sequence). Trimming removed 3 bases from V and 3 bases from J, with 11 bases in between. The CDR3 loop reads CASSFATVYTGELFF. The CDR3 nucleotides are TGTGCCAGCAGCTTCGCTACAGTTTACACCGGGGAGCTGTTTTTT.

The J gene is TRBJ2-2, the V gene TRBV7-3; 7 positions agree with TRBD2. V was pared by 5 bases and J by 5 bases, with 8 bases of the junction left unmatched. CDR1 is SGHTA, CDR2 FQGTGA, per germline. This CDR3 has 15 amino acids. In nucleotides, the CDR3 is TGTGCCAGCAGCGCCCAGGGAGGGTGGACCGGGGAGCTGTTTTTT. It translates to CASSAQGGWTGELFF.

The sample holds a few counts of this clonotype. This chain links TRBV27 with TRBJ2-7, with D tentatively TRBD1 (5 bases). The germline V gene has CDR1 MNHEY and CDR2 SMNVEV (reference sequence). Trimming shortened V by 1 base and J by 3 bases, and 7 bases separated the two germline ends. The CDR3 sequence is 13 residues long. The CDR3 is CASSLYRNYEQYF. The CDR3 bases are TGTGCCAGCAGTTTATACAGGAACTACGAGCAGTACTTC.

This clonotype was seen only a few times. This chain connects TRBV4-3 to TRBJ1-1, with D unclear. From germline, CDR1 is LGHNA and CDR2 YSLEER. The CDR3 covers 17 residues. Trimming stripped 2 bases from V and 0 bases from J, with 16 bases between. The CDR3 sequence is CASSQKRETSLNTEAFF. DNA of the CDR3: TGCGCCAGCAGCCAAAAGAGGGAAACAAGCTTGAACACTGAAGCTTTCTTT.

The CDR3 bases are TGTGCCAGCAGGCCCGGACAGGGGCTGCAGCCCCAGCATTTT. It encodes CASRPGQGLQPQHF. The J gene is TRBJ1-5, the V gene TRBV6-5; 9 positions agree with TRBD1. J was trimmed by 7 bases and V by 6 bases; bases with no gene match: 7. CDR3 length: 14 amino acids. Germline V gene sequence: CDR1 MNHEY, CDR2 SVGAGI.

This clonotype was seen ten or more times. For the CDR3, the DNA is TGTGCCAGCAGCCAAAGAGCAAAACGGGACACTGAAGCTTTCTTT. Encoded protein: CASSQRAKRDTEAFF. The chain employs TRBV12-3 or TRBV12-4 and TRBJ1-1; D remains ambiguous. V was shortened by 6 bases and J by 3 bases, with 17 bases between the two germline ends. This CDR3 is built from 15 residues.

The table lists this clonotype with a few counts. This chain joins TRBV3-1 and TRBJ2-1, with D possibly being TRBD1 or TRBD2 (5 bases each). The V end lost 1 base, the J end lost 8 bases, and 12 bases lay between the germline ends. This CDR3 contains 14 residues. The germline CDR1 and CDR2 sequences are LGHDT and YNNKEL (reference sequence). CDR3 sequence: CASSQGFMGDEQFF. The CDR3 DNA sequence: TGTGCCAGCAGCCAAGGGTTTATGGGGGATGAGCAGTTCTTC.

This clonotype appeared a few times. This chain connects TRBV19 to TRBJ1-1; TRBD1 is a possible D gene (5 bases). Germline lookup yields CDR1 LNHDA and CDR2 SQIVND (reference sequence). This CDR3 contains 15 residues. V was trimmed by 3 bases and J by 4 bases, leaving 15 bases between them. The CDR3 protein is CASSMMGTLSTEAFF. In DNA, the CDR3 is TGTGCCAGTAGTATGATGGGGACCCTGAGCACTGAAGCTTTCTTT.

The J gene is TRBJ1-3, the V gene TRBV5-1; D may be TRBD1 (6 bases). From germline, CDR1 is SGHRS and CDR2 YFSETQ. This CDR3 is built from 14 residues. Trimming took off 4 bases at V and 5 bases at J, with 13 bases between the two ends. The CDR3 nucleotides read TGCGCCAGCAGCCACCCCCGGGACAGAAACACCATATATTTT. Translation: CASSHPRDRNTIYF.

This clonotype turned up a few times. The V call is TRBV7-2, the J call TRBJ1-5; tentative D call: TRBD1 (5 bases). The CDR3 spans 16 residues. Per the germline V gene, CDR1 is SGHTA and CDR2 is FQGNSA. V was trimmed by 1 base and J by 0 bases, leaving 10 bases between them. DNA of the CDR3: TGTGCCAGCAGCTTAGAGGCAGGGCATAGCAATCAGCCCCAGCATTTT. Its protein is CASSLEAGHSNQPQHF.

This clonotype was counted ten times or more. The chain uses TRBV4-1 and TRBJ1-1; unclear D gene. V lost 0 bases to trimming and J lost 9 bases, with 20 bases between them. CDR3 length equals 16 residues. From germline, CDR1 is MGHRA and CDR2 YSYEKL. The CDR3: CASSQDLRVPKPQAFF. The CDR3 DNA sequence: TGCGCCAGCAGCCAAGATCTCCGGGTGCCGAAGCCCCAAGCTTTCTTT.

J is TRBJ1-6 and V is TRBV28, with D possibly TRBD1 on 5 matching bases. The V and J ends lost 4 bases and 4 bases respectively, with 11 bases between them. The CDR3 runs 15 residues. Per germline, CDR1 MDHEN and CDR2 SYDVKM. Written as DNA, the CDR3 is TGTGCCAGCAGTTCTCCGACAGTTTATAATTCACCCCTCCACTTT. This codes for CASSSPTVYNSPLHF.

This clonotype has more than one count but fewer than ten. The gene calls are TRBV6-5 and TRBJ2-1; no clear D gene. This CDR3 spans 14 amino acids. Deletions cut 6 bases from V and 5 bases from J, with 14 bases between. CDR1 and CDR2 from the germline V gene are MNHEY and SVGAGI. In DNA form, the CDR3 reads TGTGCCAGCAGCGATAATTGGCTGAACAATGAGCAGTTCTTC. Translated: CASSDNWLNNEQFF.

The genes are TRBV7-6 and TRBJ2-5; 9 bases agree with TRBD2. The CDR3 is 16 amino acids. The germline V gene has CDR1 SGHVS and CDR2 FNYEAQ. The J segment lost 2 bases and the V segment lost 3 bases, leaving 7 bases of the junction unmatched. The CDR3 DNA reads TGTGCCAGCAGCTTTTACAGCGGGGGGCCGCAAGAGACCCAGTACTTC. Translating gives CASSFYSGGPQETQYF.

This clonotype was seen at least ten times. This sequence joins TRBV27 and TRBJ2-7; D perhaps matches TRBD1 (6 bases). Per the germline V gene, CDR1 is MNHEY and CDR2 is SMNVEV (reference sequence). With 5 bases removed from V and 1 base from J, the gap between germline ends came to 9 bases. CDR3 length: 13 amino acids. CDR3 nucleotides: TGTGCCAGCAGTGTGACAGGTTCCTACGAGCAGTACGTC. Protein sequence: CASSVTGSYEQYV.